A single sample gave rise to the 30 T cell receptor beta chains below, sequenced in a study of PD-1 blockade in classical Hodgkin lymphoma. TCRdb's copy holds only in-frame clones and misses some; the assay was immunoSEQ multiplex PCR. The repertoire holds under 6,000 clones, with 70% to 85% as singletons. Each patient experienced a relapse that followed autologous stem cell transplantation, and brentuximab vedotin exposure varied. The investigators isolated CD8+ T cells from thawed PBMCs using magnetic negative selection. This material consisted of CD8+ T cells from blood, taken at baseline. The receptor source for this set is a human donor with classical Hodgkin lymphoma.

Note on this clone: One junction end disagrees with the germline gene, perhaps due to a read error. V and J are TRBV7-2 and TRBJ1-6, with D maybe TRBD1 (6 bases). The germline V gene has CDR1 SGHTA and CDR2 FQGNSA. The CDR3 has 13 amino acids. This CDR3 reads CASSLGDSGGLNF. CDR3 in DNA: TGTGCCAGCAGCTTAGGGGATTCCGGGGGCCTTAACTTT.

The chain couples TRBV7-6 to TRBJ2-3; D not resolved. This CDR3 spans 14 amino acids. Germline V gene sequence: CDR1 SGHVS, CDR2 FNYEAQ. Trimming took 1 base from V and 4 from J, leaving 9 bases between them. The CDR3 is CASSLGLIPDTQYF. In nucleotides, the CDR3 is TGTGCCAGCAGCTTAGGGTTGATCCCAGATACGCAGTATTTT.

This rearrangement joins TRBV6-5 to TRBJ2-5; D not resolved. V was trimmed by 0 bases and J by 5 bases, leaving 13 bases between them. The length of the CDR3 is 15 residues. Germline lookup yields CDR1 MNHEY and CDR2 SVGAGI. CDR3 coding DNA: TGTGCCAGCAGTTACTCGAATAGTTTATGGGAGACCCAGTACTTC. It yields the protein CASSYSNSLWETQYF.

The V gene is TRBV2, the J gene TRBJ1-1; 8 bases align to TRBD1. V was clipped by 3 bases and J by 4 bases; unmatched bases: 4. Germline assignment: CDR1 SNHLY and CDR2 FYNNEI. The CDR3 spans 14 residues. CDR3 region: CASSDWTGITEAFF. CDR3 nucleotide sequence: TGTGCCAGCAGTGATTGGACAGGGATCACTGAAGCTTTCTTT.

The chain employs TRBV9 and TRBJ2-7, with D perhaps matching TRBD1 or TRBD2 (6 bases each). Germline-derived CDR1 and CDR2 are SGDLS and YYNGEE. V was clipped by 4 bases and J by 2 bases, with 19 bases between them. CDR3 size: 16 residues. As DNA, the CDR3 is TGTGCCAGCAGCCCTAGTTCAGGAAGGGGGGCCTACGAGCAGTACTTC. Its protein is CASSPSSGRGAYEQYF.

The chain links TRBV27 to TRBJ1-1; D is uncertain. The CDR3 totals 19 residues. Per germline, CDR1 MNHEY and CDR2 SMNVEV (reference sequence). V lost 2 bases, J lost 1 base, and 23 bases lay in between. DNA for the CDR3: TGTGCCAGCAGTTTAAAGGCCCCGATCCAACGAGTCCGGAACACTGAAGCTTTCTTT. Protein sequence: CASSLKAPIQRVRNTEAFF.

This clone appeared once. V gene TRBV6-1 combines with J gene TRBJ2-2; a possible D gene is TRBD1 (6 bases). The germline CDR1 and CDR2 sequences are MNHNS and SASEGT. Between the trimmed V and J ends, which lost 4 bases and 0 bases, there was a span of 12 bases. CDR3 length: 16 amino acids. CDR3 amino acids: CASSVVTGTNTGELFF. The CDR3 DNA reads TGTGCCAGCAGTGTAGTGACAGGAACGAACACCGGGGAGCTGTTTTTT.

The rearrangement joins TRBV11-3 to TRBJ2-1; TRBD2 aligns across 8 bases. The CDR3 covers 18 residues. Germline CDR1 and CDR2: SGHNT and YENEEA. V shed 1 base and J 0 bases; nucleotides not matched to a gene: 8. CDR3 nucleotide sequence: TGTGCCAGCAGCTTAGGTGGGGGGAGCGGGGGCTCCTACAATGAGCAGTTCTTC. Its translation: CASSLGGGSGGSYNEQFF.

This clone was seen only once. The chain couples TRBV9 to TRBJ1-1; TRBD1 aligns across 7 bases. Losses at the gene ends were 7 bases for V and 5 bases for J; bases not matched to a gene: 14. This CDR3 comprises 15 residues. Germline loops: CDR1 SGDLS, CDR2 YYNGEE. In DNA, the CDR3 is TGTGCCAGCCGCGCCCAGGGGGGGGCGGAAACTGAAGCTTTCTTT. This translates into CASRAQGGAETEAFF.

The table lists this clone with a few counts. The chain carries TRBV9 and TRBJ2-7; no clear D gene. V was pared by 0 bases and J by 5 bases, with 18 bases between. There are 16 residues in the CDR3. Germline CDR1 and CDR2: SGDLS and YYNGEE. CDR3 DNA sequence: TGTGCCAGCAGCGTAGCTCAAGGCCTACACGTCGACGAGCAGTACTTC. It yields the protein CASSVAQGLHVDEQYF. Drawing the rest from reference TRBV9 and TRBJ2-7, the complete variable domain is DSGVTQTPKHLITATGQRVTLRCSPRSGDLSVYWYQQSLDQGLQFLIQYYNGEERAKGNILERFSAQQFPDLHSELNLSSLELGDSALYFCASSVAQGLHVDEQYFGPGTRLTVT.

V and J are TRBV5-5 and TRBJ2-7, with D possibly being TRBD1 (5 bases). V was clipped by 0 bases and J by 5 bases, with 6 bases between them. The CDR3 extends over 12 amino acids. CDR1 is SGHKS, CDR2 YYEKEE, per germline (reference sequence). The CDR3 loop is CASSLEGNEQYF. The CDR3 DNA follows: TGTGCCAGCAGCTTGGAGGGGAACGAGCAGTACTTC.

This chain connects TRBV21-1 to TRBJ2-5; TRBD2, as called in the table, went unchecked against the DNA. TRBV21-1 is assigned pseudogene status. The CDR3 has 15 amino acids. CDR3 DNA: TGTGCCAGCAGCAAGAGGACTAGCGGGGGAGAGACCCAGTACTTC. Translation: CASSKRTSGGETQYF.

By proportion, this clone is hyperexpanded. The gene calls are TRBV7-7 and TRBJ2-1; possibly TRBD2 for D (6 bases). Trimming removed 3 bases from V and 0 bases from J, with 9 bases in between. This CDR3 comprises 15 residues. The V gene's germline CDR1 is SSHAT and CDR2 FNYEAQ (reference sequence). CDR3: CASSLGLDSYNEQFF. The CDR3 nucleotides are TGTGCCAGCAGCTTGGGACTCGACTCCTACAATGAGCAGTTCTTC.

This clone was observed a few times. This chain uses TRBV19 with TRBJ1-1, with D maybe TRBD1 (5 bases). CDR3 length equals 13 residues. V lost 11 bases, J lost 0 bases, and 13 bases lay in between. CDR1 is LNHDA and CDR2 is SQIVND in the germline V gene (reference sequence). The chain's CDR3 is CACGTGMNTEAFF. CDR3 DNA: TGTGCCTGCGGGACGGGGATGAACACTGAAGCTTTCTTT.

The rearrangement joins TRBV13 to TRBJ2-3, with D perhaps assigned TRBD1 or TRBD2 (5 bases each). The CDR3 sequence is 14 residues long. Germline CDR1 reads PRHDT; CDR2 reads FYEKMQ (reference sequence). The V end lost 3 bases, the J end lost 3 bases, and 10 bases lay between the germline ends. CDR3: CASSLDGATDTQYF. CDR3 sequence (DNA): TGTGCCAGCAGCTTGGACGGGGCGACAGATACGCAGTATTTT.

V is TRBV11-1 and J is TRBJ2-1; D may be TRBD1 or TRBD2 (5 bases each). The ends were cut back, 0 bases at V and 4 bases at J, with 10 bases in the middle. The V gene's germline CDR1 is SGHAT and CDR2 FQDESV (reference sequence). This CDR3 contains 15 residues. The CDR3 is CASSLARGAYNEQFF. In nucleotides, the CDR3 is TGTGCCAGCAGCTTAGCGCGAGGGGCTTACAATGAGCAGTTCTTC.

The chain employs TRBV9 and TRBJ2-3, with D hard to call. Germline V gene data show CDR1 as SGDLS and CDR2 as YYNGEE. CDR3 size: 15 residues. The V and J ends lost 0 bases and 1 base respectively, with 9 bases between them. Here the CDR3 reads CASSVGVSGTDTQYF. The CDR3 coding sequence is TGTGCCAGCAGCGTAGGGGTCAGCGGCACAGATACGCAGTATTTT.

V usage is TRBV2 and J usage is TRBJ2-4, with a tentative D call TRBD2 (5 bases). This CDR3 is built from 15 residues. CDR1 is SNHLY and CDR2 is FYNNEI in the germline V gene. Trimming cost V 5 bases and J 0 bases, with 11 bases left between them. The CDR3 loop reads CASSPAGVAKNIQYF. The CDR3 region has the DNA TGTGCCAGCAGTCCCGCCGGGGTAGCCAAAAACATTCAGTACTTC.

V gene TRBV4-1 combines with J gene TRBJ1-4, with D possibly matching TRBD1 (6 bases). V was clipped by 0 bases and J by 13 bases, with 15 bases between them. CDR3 length: 14 amino acids. Germline values: CDR1 MGHRA, CDR2 YSYEKL. For the CDR3, the DNA is TGCGCCAGCAGCCAAGAGGGGGCTCGTAATCGACTGTTTTTT. This sequence encodes CASSQEGARNRLFF.

The chain employs TRBV4-3 and TRBJ1-5, with D possibly being TRBD1 (6 bases). The germline gives CDR1 LGHNA, CDR2 YSLEER. This CDR3 has 19 amino acids. V was clipped by 0 bases and J by 7 bases, with 25 bases between them. The CDR3 DNA sequence: TGCGCCAGCAGCCAAGATCGCCGACCTTACAGGGTAGGGGAACAGCCCCAGCATTTT. Translated, it gives CASSQDRRPYRVGEQPQHF.

This chain joins TRBV9 and TRBJ1-3; D is perhaps TRBD1 (6 bases). This CDR3 spans 16 amino acids. V lost 0 bases, J lost 0 bases, and 10 bases lay in between. Germline V gives CDR1 SGDLS, CDR2 YYNGEE. CDR3 sequence reads: CASSVGGGNSGNTIYF. CDR3 coding DNA: TGTGCCAGCAGCGTAGGAGGGGGTAACTCTGGAAACACCATATATTTT. Filled out from reference TRBV9 and TRBJ1-3, the complete variable domain reads DSGVTQTPKHLITATGQRVTLRCSPRSGDLSVYWYQQSLDQGLQFLIQYYNGEERAKGNILERFSAQQFPDLHSELNLSSLELGDSALYFCASSVGGGNSGNTIYFGEGSWLTVV.

Here the CDR3 reads CASSFEGNYEQYF. The CDR3 DNA follows: TGCGCCAGCAGCTTTGAGGGGAACTACGAGCAGTACTTC. V is TRBV5-1 and J is TRBJ2-7, with D perhaps assigned TRBD1 or TRBD2 (5 bases each). CDR1 SGHRS and CDR2 YFSETQ come from the germline V gene. The V gene lost 2 bases and the J gene lost 3 bases, with 9 bases spanning the gap. The CDR3 sequence is 13 residues long.

V usage is TRBV4-3 and J usage is TRBJ2-5, with a weak D call TRBD1 (5 bases). CDR3 length: 13 residues. CDR1 is LGHNA, CDR2 YSLEER, per germline. Between the trimmed V and J ends, which lost 4 bases and 4 bases, there was a span of 10 bases. The CDR3 DNA is TGCGCCAGCAGCCCCAGGGTTCGAGAGACCCAGTACTTC. Translating it yields CASSPRVRETQYF.

This chain links TRBV10-3 with TRBJ2-1, with 9 bases fitting TRBD1. The CDR3 loop spans 16 amino acids. The V gene end was trimmed by 2 bases and the J gene end by 6 bases; junction bases not matched to a gene: 8. Germline assignment: CDR1 ENHRY and CDR2 SYGVKD. The DNA for the CDR3 is TGTGCCATCAGTGAGCTTGACAGGGGGGTAAGCAATGAGCAGTTCTTC. Residues: CAISELDRGVSNEQFF.

The chain joins TRBV9 to TRBJ1-1; 8 bases map to TRBD1. The length of the CDR3 is 13 residues. Germline lookup yields CDR1 SGDLS and CDR2 YYNGEE. Losses at the gene ends were 3 bases for V and 8 bases for J; bases not matched to a gene: 6. In DNA, the CDR3 is TGTGCCAGCAGCGCCTCAGGGGGCGCAGAAGCTTTCTTT. It translates to CASSASGGAEAFF. Looking up the rest from reference TRBV9 and TRBJ1-1 gives the full variable domain: DSGVTQTPKHLITATGQRVTLRCSPRSGDLSVYWYQQSLDQGLQFLIQYYNGEERAKGNILERFSAQQFPDLHSELNLSSLELGDSALYFCASSASGGAEAFFGQGTRLTVV.

The chain links TRBV10-1 to TRBJ1-2, with a weak D call TRBD1 (6 bases). The germline V gene has CDR1 WNHNN and CDR2 SYGVQD (reference sequence). V shed 3 bases and J shed 8 bases, with 16 bases lying between them. The length of the CDR3 is 14 residues. CDR3 DNA: TGCGCCAGCAGTGAAGGGGCGGGGGCGGACGGCTACACCTTC. It encodes CASSEGAGADGYTF.

The rearrangement links TRBV4-1 to TRBJ1-2, with a weak D call TRBD1 (6 bases). The V end lost 3 bases, the J end lost 5 bases, and 22 bases lay between the germline ends. The CDR3 sequence is 17 residues long. From germline, CDR1 is MGHRA and CDR2 YSYEKL. CDR3 loop: CASSHRDINMKAYGYTF. The CDR3 DNA is TGCGCCAGCAGCCATAGGGACATCAACATGAAAGCTTATGGCTACACCTTC.

The V call is TRBV6-5, the J call TRBJ1-1; no definite D call. Trimming removed 6 bases at V and 5 bases at J, with 13 bases between. Per germline, CDR1 MNHEY and CDR2 SVGAGI. The CDR3 totals 13 residues. The CDR3 bases are TGTGCCAGCAGCTTAGGGCCTGGGACTGAAGCTTTCTTT. Residues: CASSLGPGTEAFF.

This clone showed up just once. The rearrangement links TRBV7-8 to TRBJ2-2; no reliable D call. The CDR3 covers 13 residues. Per germline, CDR1 SGHVS and CDR2 FQNEAQ. V gave up 2 bases and J gave up 6 bases, with 7 bases separating them. The CDR3 coding sequence is TGTGCCAGCAGCTTATGGGAAGCCGGGGAGCTGTTTTTT. The encoded protein is CASSLWEAGELFF.

The rearrangement joins TRBV28 to TRBJ1-5; 7 bases match TRBD1. The length of the CDR3 is 15 residues. CDR1 MDHEN and CDR2 SYDVKM come from the germline V gene. The V gene end was trimmed by 7 bases and the J gene end by 3 bases; junction bases not matched to a gene: 9. CDR3 in DNA: TGTGCCAGCACGGCCGGGACAGACTTCAATCAGCCCCAGCATTTT. This codes for CASTAGTDFNQPQHF.